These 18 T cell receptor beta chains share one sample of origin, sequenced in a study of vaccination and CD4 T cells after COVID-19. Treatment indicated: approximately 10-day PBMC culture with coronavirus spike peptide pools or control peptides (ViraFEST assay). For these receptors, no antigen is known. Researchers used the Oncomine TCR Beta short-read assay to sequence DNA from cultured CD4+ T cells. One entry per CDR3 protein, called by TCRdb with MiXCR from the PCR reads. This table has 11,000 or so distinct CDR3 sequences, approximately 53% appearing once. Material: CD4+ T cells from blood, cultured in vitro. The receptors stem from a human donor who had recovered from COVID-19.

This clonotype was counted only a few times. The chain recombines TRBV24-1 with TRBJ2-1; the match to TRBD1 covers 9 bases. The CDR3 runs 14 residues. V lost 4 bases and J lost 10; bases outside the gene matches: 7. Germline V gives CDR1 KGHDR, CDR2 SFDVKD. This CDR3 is CATSDPTGGKEQFF. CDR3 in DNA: TGTGCCACCAGTGACCCCACAGGGGGCAAGGAGCAGTTCTTC.

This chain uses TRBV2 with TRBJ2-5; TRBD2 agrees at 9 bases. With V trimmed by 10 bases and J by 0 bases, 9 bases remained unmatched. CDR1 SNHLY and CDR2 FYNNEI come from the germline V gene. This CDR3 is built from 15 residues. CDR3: CATNSLAGNQETQYF. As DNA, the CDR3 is TGTGCCACCAATAGCCTAGCGGGAAACCAAGAGACCCAGTACTTC.

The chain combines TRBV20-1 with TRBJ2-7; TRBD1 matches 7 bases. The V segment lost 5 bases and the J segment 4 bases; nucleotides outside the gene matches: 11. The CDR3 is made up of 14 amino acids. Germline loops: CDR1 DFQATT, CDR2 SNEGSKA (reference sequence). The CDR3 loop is CSALNSDRAYEQYF. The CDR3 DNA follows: TGCAGTGCTCTTAACTCCGACAGGGCTTACGAGCAGTACTTC.

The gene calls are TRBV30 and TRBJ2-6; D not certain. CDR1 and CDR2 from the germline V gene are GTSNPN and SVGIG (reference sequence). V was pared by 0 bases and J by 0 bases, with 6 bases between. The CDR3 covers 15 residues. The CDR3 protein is CAWSVFASGANVLTF. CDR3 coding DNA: TGTGCCTGGAGTGTATTTGCCTCTGGGGCCAACGTCCTGACTTTC.

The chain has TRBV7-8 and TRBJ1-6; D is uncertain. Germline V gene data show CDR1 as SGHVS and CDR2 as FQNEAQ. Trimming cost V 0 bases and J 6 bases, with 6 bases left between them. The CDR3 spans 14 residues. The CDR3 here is CASSLALSNSPLHF. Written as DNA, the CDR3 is TGTGCCAGCAGCTTAGCGCTCAGTAATTCACCCCTCCACTTT.

The CDR3, as DNA: TGCAGTGCTACAAGGCAGTCGGGAGATACGCAGTATTTT. This codes for CSATRQSGDTQYF. This chain joins TRBV20-1 and TRBJ2-3; D unresolved. In germline, CDR1 is DFQATT, CDR2 SNEGSKA (reference sequence). The CDR3 loop spans 13 amino acids. Trimming left V 4 bases short and J 5 bases short, with 13 bases between.

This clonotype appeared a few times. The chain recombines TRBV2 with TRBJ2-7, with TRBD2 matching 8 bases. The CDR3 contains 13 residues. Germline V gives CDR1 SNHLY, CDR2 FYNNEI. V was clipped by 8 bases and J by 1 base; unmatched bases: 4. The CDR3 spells CASGREVSYEQYF. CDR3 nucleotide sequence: TGTGCCAGCGGGCGGGAGGTTTCCTACGAGCAGTACTTC.

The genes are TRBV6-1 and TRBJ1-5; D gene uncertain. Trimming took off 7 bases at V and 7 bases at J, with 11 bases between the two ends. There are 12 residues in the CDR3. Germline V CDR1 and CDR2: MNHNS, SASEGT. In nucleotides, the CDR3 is TGTGCCAGCACCTCAGGAGGCCAGCCCCAGCATTTT. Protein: CASTSGGQPQHF.

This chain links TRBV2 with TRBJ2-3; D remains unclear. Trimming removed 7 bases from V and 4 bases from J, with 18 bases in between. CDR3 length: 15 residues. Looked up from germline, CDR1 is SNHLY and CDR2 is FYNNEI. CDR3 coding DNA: TGTGCCAGCATGTGGTGGACCCGGGTTCCAGATACGCAGTATTTT. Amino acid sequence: CASMWWTRVPDTQYF. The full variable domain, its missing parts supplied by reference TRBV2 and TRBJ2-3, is EPEVTQTPSHQVTQMGQEVILRCVPISNHLYFYWYRQILGQKVEFLVSFYNNEISEKSEIFDDQFSVERPDGSNFTLKIRSTKLEDSAMYFCASMWWTRVPDTQYFGPGTRLTVL.

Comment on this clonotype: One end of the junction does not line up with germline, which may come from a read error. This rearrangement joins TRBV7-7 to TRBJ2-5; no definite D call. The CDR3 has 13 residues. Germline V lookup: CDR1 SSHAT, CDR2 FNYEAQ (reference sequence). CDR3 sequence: CASSPGSPGTQYF. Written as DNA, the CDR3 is TGTGCTAGCAGCCCTGGCAGCCCAGGGACCCAGTACTTC.

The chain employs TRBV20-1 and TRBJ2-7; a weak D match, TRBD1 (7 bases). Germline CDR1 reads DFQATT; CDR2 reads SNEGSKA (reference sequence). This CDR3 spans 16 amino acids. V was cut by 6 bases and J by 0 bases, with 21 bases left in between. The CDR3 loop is CSAGGTVPFSSYEQYF. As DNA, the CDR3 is TGCAGTGCAGGCGGGACAGTCCCTTTTAGCTCCTACGAGCAGTACTTC.

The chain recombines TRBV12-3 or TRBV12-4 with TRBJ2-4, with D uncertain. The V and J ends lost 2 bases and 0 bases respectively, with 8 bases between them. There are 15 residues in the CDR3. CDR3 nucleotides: TGTGCCAGCAGTTTAATGGGCCTAGCCAAAAACATTCAGTACTTC. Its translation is CASSLMGLAKNIQYF.

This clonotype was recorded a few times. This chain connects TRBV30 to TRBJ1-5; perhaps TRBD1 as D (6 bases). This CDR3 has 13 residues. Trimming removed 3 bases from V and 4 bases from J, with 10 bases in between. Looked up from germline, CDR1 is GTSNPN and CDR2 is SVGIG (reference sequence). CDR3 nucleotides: TGTGCCTGGAGCGCAACAGGGAATCAGCCCCAGCATTTT. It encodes CAWSATGNQPQHF.

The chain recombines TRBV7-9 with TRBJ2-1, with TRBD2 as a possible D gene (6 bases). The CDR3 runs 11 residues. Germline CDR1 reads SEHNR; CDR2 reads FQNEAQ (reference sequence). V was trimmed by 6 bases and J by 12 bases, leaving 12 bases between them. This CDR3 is CASRQSEGQFF. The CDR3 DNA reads TGTGCCAGCAGACAATCGGAGGGGCAGTTCTTC.

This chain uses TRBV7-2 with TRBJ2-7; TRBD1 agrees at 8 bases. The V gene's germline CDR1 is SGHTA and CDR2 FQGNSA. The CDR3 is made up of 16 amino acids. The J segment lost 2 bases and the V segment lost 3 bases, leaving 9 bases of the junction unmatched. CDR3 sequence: CASSFGGQGLTYEQYF. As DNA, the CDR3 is TGTGCCAGCAGCTTTGGTGGACAGGGCCTAACCTACGAGCAGTACTTC.

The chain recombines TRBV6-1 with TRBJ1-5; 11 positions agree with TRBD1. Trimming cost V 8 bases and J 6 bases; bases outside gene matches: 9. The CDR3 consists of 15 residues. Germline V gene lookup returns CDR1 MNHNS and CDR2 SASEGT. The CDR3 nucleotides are TGTGCCAGCGGAACCAGAGGGACAGGGGGTCAGCCCCAGCATTTT. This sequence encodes CASGTRGTGGQPQHF.

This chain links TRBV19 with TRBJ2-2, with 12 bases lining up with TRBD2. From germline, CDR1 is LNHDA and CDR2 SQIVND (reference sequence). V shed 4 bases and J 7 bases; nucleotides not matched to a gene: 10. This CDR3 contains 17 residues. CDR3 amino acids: CASSSLRLAGAHGELFF. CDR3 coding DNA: TGTGCCAGTAGTAGCCTTCGACTAGCGGGAGCGCACGGGGAGCTGTTTTTT.

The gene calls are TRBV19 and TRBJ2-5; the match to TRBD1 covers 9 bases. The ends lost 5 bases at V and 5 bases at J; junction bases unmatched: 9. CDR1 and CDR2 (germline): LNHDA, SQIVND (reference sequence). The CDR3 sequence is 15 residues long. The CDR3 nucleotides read TGTGCCAGTAGTGCCAGGGACAGGGACGACGAGACCCAGTACTTC. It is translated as CASSARDRDDETQYF.